These 3 T cell receptor beta chains were sequenced from one sample in a study of blood T cells in healthy people across ages. Primed by a sample-barcoded 5' primer and a J-beta primer mix, a second PCR proceeded for roughly 7 to 12 cycles. MiXCR, applied by TCRdb to the 5' RACE reads, yields one record per CDR3 protein. Found here are over a million distinct CDR3 sequences, under 30% of them singletons; the top ten hold about 0.72%. This sample also belongs to another study, concerning T cells of mothers and their children.

Material for sequencing was blood. The receptors stem from a girl aged 2 to 9 in good health.

The genes are TRBV12-3 or TRBV12-4 and TRBJ1-1; 9 nucleotides line up with TRBD1. The ends lost 6 bases at V and 5 bases at J; junction bases unmatched: 10. The CDR3 is 15 amino acids. Here the CDR3 DNA reads TGTGCCAGCAGCCGACACGGACAGGGGAGTACTGAAGCTTTCTTT. Translating it yields CASSRHGQGSTEAFF.

In its sample, this clonotype was seen a few times. V gene TRBV10-3 combines with J gene TRBJ1-4; tentative D call: TRBD1 (5 bases). CDR1 ENHRY and CDR2 SYGVKD come from the germline V gene. Trimming stripped 0 bases from V and 2 bases from J, with 19 bases between. The CDR3 loop spans 19 amino acids. CDR3 nucleotides: TGTGCCATCAGTGAGTCGTTTGTGACGAAAAAGGGGACTAATGAAAAACTGTTTTTT. The encoded protein is CAISESFVTKKGTNEKLFF.

The rearrangement uses TRBV20-1 and TRBJ2-1; a weak D match, TRBD2 (7 bases). CDR3 length: 14 residues. Germline V gene sequence: CDR1 DFQATT, CDR2 SNEGSKA (reference sequence). The germline V and J ends were trimmed by 2 bases and 9 bases, with 17 bases remaining between them. The CDR3 DNA follows: TGCAGTGCTAGAATTTTCGGGGGGCAGGTTGAGCAGTTCTTC. Protein sequence: CSARIFGGQVEQFF.